The text below deals with one T cell receptor beta chain. These data belong to a study of shared clonotypes between healthy human individuals. Libraries were prepared by immunoSEQ multiplex PCR; TCRdb keeps only in-frame clonotypes and omits some of them. Of 1.5 million to 1.9 million clones in the sample, around 98% were seen once. V lost 10 bases, J lost 4 bases, and 7 bases stayed unmatched. The CDR3 consists of 14 residues. Germline values: CDR1 ENHRY, CDR2 SYGVKD. The V gene is TRBV10-3, the J gene TRBJ2-2; 9 nucleotides match TRBD1. The clonotype was recovered from a man younger than 40 in good health. The sample was naive CD4+ T cells sorted from blood. This sample's subset: CD45RA+ positively selected. CDR3: CATRETGGTGELFF. In DNA form, the CDR3 reads TGTGCCACCAGGGAGACAGGGGGCACCGGGGAGCTGTTTTTT.